A selection of T cell receptor beta chains follows, all from one sample in a study of CD8 T cells in ankylosing spondylitis. TCRdb recomputed calls from the 5' RACE reads with MiXCR, one row per CDR3 protein. The sample includes fewer than 550,000 distinct CDR3 sequences, 5.3% of them seen just once. Sequencing was carried out using blood, either unsorted or a sorted T cell fraction (not recorded which). The receptors come from a male donor with ankylosing spondylitis. Each CDR3 is given with its conserved first and last residue. The D gene is left open where the match is weak. Size values are once, few and many counts, or a class for expanded clones, and some rows have none.

TRBD1	TRBV7-2	many	TRBJ2-1	TGTGCCAGCAGCTTGACAGGGGGATTACGGGAGCAGTTCTTC	CASSLTGGLREQFF
NA	TRBV29-1	many	TRBJ1-1	TGCAGCGTAGACACATCCTGGGGCAGCCGGGCTTTCTTT	CSVDTSWGSRAFF
TRBD1	TRBV7-7	many	TRBJ2-7	TGTGCTAGCAGCCACGGGACAGGCGACGAGCAGTACTTC	CASSHGTGDEQYF
TRBD2	TRBV15	many	TRBJ2-3	TGTGCCACCAGCTGGGGGGCGACTAGCGGGAGTTCCGATACGCAGTATTTT	CATSWGATSGSSDTQYF
NA	TRBV5-1	many	TRBJ2-6	TGCGCCAGCACTATTCTCTTAACTGGGGCCAACGTCCTGACTTTC	CASTILLTGANVLTF
NA	TRBV6-2/TRBV6-3	many	TRBJ1-1	TGTGCCAGCAGCAGACCGGGGCCTGGGGCTTTCTTT	CASSRPGPGAFF
NA	TRBV5-1	many	TRBJ2-5	TGCGCCAGCACAGGGGACCAAGAGACCCAGTACTTC	CASTGDQETQYF
NA	TRBV18	many	TRBJ1-2	TGTGCCAGCTCACCACCGTCCACCTATGGCTACACCTTC	CASSPPSTYGYTF
TRBD1	TRBV5-1	many	TRBJ2-7	TGCGCCAGCAGCTTGGGCGGGACAGGGCCCCACGAGCAGTACTTC	CASSLGGTGPHEQYF
NA	TRBV12-3/TRBV12-4	many	TRBJ2-2	TGTGCCACTAAATGGCAGGGAACCACCGGGGAGCTGTTTTTT	CATKWQGTTGELFF
NA	TRBV4-3	many	TRBJ1-1	TGCGCCAGCAGCAAAGGGTGGGGGGTTGGGGACACTGAAGCTTTCTTT	CASSKGWGVGDTEAFF
NA	TRBV25-1	many	TRBJ1-2	TGTGCCAGCAGTGAGCCACTCGGTAGTGGTCCTGGCTACACCTTC	CASSEPLGSGPGYTF
TRBD1	TRBV5-6	NA	TRBJ2-7	TGTGCCAGCAGCCCAAGGGATCCGGACAGGGCCTACGAGCAGTACTTC	CASSPRDPDRAYEQYF
NA	TRBV19	NA	TRBJ2-3	TGTGCCAGTAGTGAGGAACGGAACACAGATACGCAGTATTTT	CASSEERNTDTQYF
TRBD2	TRBV29-1	many	TRBJ2-7	TGCAGCGTTGGTCGGCTAGCGGGAGGAGGTTTCGAGCAGTACTTC	CSVGRLAGGGFEQYF
NA	TRBV28	few	TRBJ2-6	TGTGCCAGCGAGCGGAGCTCTGGGGCCAACGTCCTGACTTTC	CASERSSGANVLTF
TRBD2	TRBV3-1	NA	TRBJ2-5	TGTGCCAGCAGCCGAGGACTAGCGGGAGGAGGAGAGACCCAGTACTTC	CASSRGLAGGGETQYF
NA	TRBV25-1	many	TRBJ2-2	TGTGCCAGCAGTGAATTCGGGGAGCTGTTTTTT	CASSEFGELFF
NA	TRBV4-2	many	TRBJ2-5	TGTGCCAGCAGCCAATACAGGTACCAAGAGACCCAGTACTTC	CASSQYRYQETQYF
NA	TRBV24-1	few	TRBJ2-6	TGTGCCACCAGTGATCCACGCACAGGGGCCAACGTCCTGACTTTC	CATSDPRTGANVLTF
NA	TRBV12-3/TRBV12-4	many	TRBJ1-6	TGTGCCAGCAAGCGACAGAGCTCCTATAATTCACCCCTCCACTTT	CASKRQSSYNSPLHF
TRBD1	TRBV12-3/TRBV12-4	many	TRBJ1-2	TGTGCCAGCAGAAAAGGGGGCTACTATGGCTACACCTTC	CASRKGGYYGYTF
NA	TRBV9	few	TRBJ2-1	TGTGCCAGCAGCCGCAGGGGGGGCGGGGAGGCCAATGAGCAGTTCTTC	CASSRRGGGEANEQFF
TRBD1	TRBV5-1	many	TRBJ2-5	TGCGCCAGCAGCTTCGGACAGGGATTACAAGAGACCCAGTACTTC	CASSFGQGLQETQYF
NA	TRBV7-2	many	TRBJ1-1	TGTGCCAGCAGCTTAGTGCAGGGTGGCACTGAAGCTTTCTTT	CASSLVQGGTEAFF
TRBD1	TRBV29-1	few	TRBJ2-7	TGCAGCGTTGGGCCCGATGGACAGGGGTTCGAGCAGTACTTC	CSVGPDGQGFEQYF
NA	TRBV7-9	many	TRBJ1-4	TGTGCCAGCAGCCAGACGGGGGGCGAAAAACTGTTTTTT	CASSQTGGEKLFF
NA	TRBV7-2	few	TRBJ2-7	TGTGCCAGCAGCCCACGGCACCTTACCTTCTCCTACGAGCAGTACTTC	CASSPRHLTFSYEQYF
NA	TRBV29-1	NA	TRBJ2-6	TGCAGCGTTGGGGGGAGCTCTGGGGCCAACGTCCTGACTTTC	CSVGGSSGANVLTF
NA	TRBV20-1	NA	TRBJ2-1	TGCAGTGTTAGGCCCGTCGCCTCCTACAATGAGCAGTTCTTC	CSVRPVASYNEQFF
TRBD2	TRBV5-1	few	TRBJ2-5	TGCGCCAGCAGTTACACCGTTGGACTAGCGAAAGAGACCCAGTACTTC	CASSYTVGLAKETQYF
TRBD2	TRBV4-2	many	TRBJ2-7	TGTGCCAGCAGCCAAGAACTAGCGGGACATTACGAGCAGTACTTC	CASSQELAGHYEQYF
NA	TRBV7-9	many	TRBJ1-4	TGTGCCAGCACCGGAACAACTAATGAAAAACTGTTTTTT	CASTGTTNEKLFF
TRBD1	TRBV7-2	many	TRBJ2-3	TGTGCCAGCAGCTTATTTCAGGGGGCAGATACGCAGTATTTT	CASSLFQGADTQYF
NA	TRBV20-1	many	TRBJ2-2	TGCAGTGCTAGACGTTCGGGGGCGGCCGGGGAGCTGTTTTTT	CSARRSGAAGELFF
TRBD2	TRBV7-2	few	TRBJ2-3	TGTGCCAGCAGCGACCGACTAGCGGGTCTGGGCGATACGCAGTATTTT	CASSDRLAGLGDTQYF
NA	TRBV18	many	TRBJ1-1	TGTGCCAGCTCACCACAGTTTGAGAACACTGAAGCTTTCTTT	CASSPQFENTEAFF
NA	TRBV6-1	many	TRBJ1-5	TGTGCCAGCAAATTGTCGTATAGCAATCAGCCCCAGCATTTT	CASKLSYSNQPQHF
NA	TRBV18	many	TRBJ1-3	TGTGCCAGCCTGGCCCTGGGGACTGACACCATATATTTT	CASLALGTDTIYF
NA	TRBV5-1	many	TRBJ1-2	TGCGCCAGCAGCTTCCAAGGGGCTGACTATGGCTACACCTTC	CASSFQGADYGYTF
TRBD1	TRBV5-1	many	TRBJ2-7	TGCGCCAGCAGGCTTGTTGGGACAGGGGACGAGCAGTACTTC	CASRLVGTGDEQYF